This record concerns one T cell receptor beta chain sequence. The antigen is unknown. This entry belongs to a study of cytomegalovirus exposure and HLA in healthy donors. Study results and caveats: Analyzed later, association rates of TCRs varied across HLA loci, with DRB1 most and HLA-C fewest.

The CDR3 totals 11 residues. The germline V gene encodes CDR1 MNHEY and CDR2 SVGAGI. The V gene lost 5 bases and the J gene lost 10 bases, with 9 bases spanning the gap. Amplification used 60 Vbeta primers and 13 Jbeta primers. The assay was immunoSEQ multiplex PCR, and TCRdb's table has in-frame clones only and misses some. Among over 150,000 clones listed, over 70% were seen once. The chain uses TRBV6-5 and TRBJ2-1; possibly TRBD2 for D (6 bases). The sequenced sample was PBMCs. The receptor's source is a man aged 30 to 39 in good health and CMV-seropositive. This CDR3 is CASSNGGEQFF. The CDR3 coding sequence is TGTGCCAGCAGTAATGGAGGGGAGCAGTTCTTC.